The sequence of this T cell receptor beta chain was determined in a study of early T cells in non-severe SARS-CoV-2 infection. This CDR3 has 15 amino acids. V was shortened by 1 base and J by 6 bases, with 10 bases between the two germline ends. Germline V gene lookup returns CDR1 SGHTA and CDR2 FQGNSA. Tagging with unique molecular identifiers was applied to individual cDNA molecules. One entry per CDR3 protein, called by TCRdb with MiXCR from the 5' RACE reads. Of 50,000 to 55,000 distinct CDR3 sequences listed, approximately 8.5% are singletons. This clonotype has only a few counts. The gene calls are TRBV7-2 and TRBJ1-6; no firm D call. The sequence derives from an adult who was a healthcare worker with PCR-confirmed SARS-CoV-2 infection or an uninfected control (not recorded which). The sample taken for sequencing was whole blood. The CDR3 protein is CASSLVAARNSPLHF. DNA of the CDR3: TGTGCCAGCAGCTTAGTAGCCGCCCGTAATTCACCCCTCCACTTT.